This T cell receptor (beta chain) was recorded in a study of T cell repertoires in cytomegalovirus infection. One entry per CDR3 protein results from TCRdb running MiXCR on the reads. The profile shows roughly 100,000 distinct CDR3 sequences, approximately 45% of them singletons. On this clonotype itself: The antigen remains undetermined.

The CDR3 sequence is 15 residues long. Germline V gene sequence: CDR1 SEHNR, CDR2 FQNEAQ (reference sequence). Trimming took off 1 base at V and 4 bases at J, with 13 bases between the two ends. The receptor was isolated from a human donor in good health (CMV status not recorded). Some clones in this sample may be carry-over from other donors' samples. The sample here was CD8+ T cells from cultured PBMCs, taken from culture after CMV antigen stimulation. The chain has TRBV7-9 and TRBJ1-1, with TRBD1 as a possible D gene (5 bases). The CDR3 region is CASSLEAQGGTEAFF. In nucleotides, the CDR3 is TGTGCCAGCAGCTTAGAGGCGCAGGGAGGCACTGAAGCTTTCTTT. The variable domain in full, with the rest retrieved from reference TRBV7-9 and TRBJ1-1, is DTGVSQNPRHKITKRGQNVTFRCDPISEHNRLYWYRQTLGQGPEFLTYFQNEAQLEKSRLLSDRFSAERPKGSFSTLEIQRTEQGDSAMYLCASSLEAQGGTEAFFGQGTRLTVV.